The rows below give T cell receptor beta chains drawn from one sample of a study of blood T cells in healthy people across ages. TCRdb re-called the 5' RACE reads through MiXCR, storing one row per CDR3 protein. The sample shows roughly 800,000 distinct CDR3 sequences, 58% of them seen only once. Sequenced sample: blood. Receptor source: a man aged 25-45 years in good health. CDR3s include the opening cysteine and the closing phenylalanine or tryptophan. A D gene is named only where the DNA matches it firmly. Clone size appears in some rows only: once, few, many, or a class for an expanded clone.

CDR3 DNA: TGTGCCAGCAGCCTCGGTGACCTCTCTGAAGCTTTCTTT
CDR3 protein: CASSLGDLSEAFF
clone size: .
D gene: .
V gene: TRBV3-1
CDR3 length: 13
J gene: TRBJ1-1

CDR3 DNA: TGTGCCAGCAGCTTAGTTGGTCCTAATTGGGGTGAGCAGTTCTTC
CDR3 protein: CASSLVGPNWGEQFF
clone size: few
D gene: .
V gene: TRBV7-2
CDR3 length: 15
J gene: TRBJ2-1

CDR3 DNA: TGTGCCACACAACAGTCCAACCTGAACACTGAAGCTTTCTTT
CDR3 protein: CATQQSNLNTEAFF
clone size: .
D gene: .
V gene: TRBV2
CDR3 length: 14
J gene: TRBJ1-1

CDR3 DNA: TGCAGTGCTAGCCGGACAGGGGTCACAGATACGCAGTATTTT
CDR3 protein: CSASRTGVTDTQYF
clone size: once
D gene: TRBD1
V gene: TRBV20-1
CDR3 length: 14
J gene: TRBJ2-3

CDR3 DNA: TGTGCCAGCAGCTTAACAACAGGGACACACGAGCAGTACTTC
CDR3 protein: CASSLTTGTHEQYF
clone size: .
D gene: .
V gene: TRBV7-9
CDR3 length: 14
J gene: TRBJ2-7

CDR3 DNA: TGTGCCAGCAGCCCTACCGGGAATGAAAAACTGTTTTTT
CDR3 protein: CASSPTGNEKLFF
clone size: .
D gene: .
V gene: TRBV7-2
CDR3 length: 13
J gene: TRBJ1-4

CDR3 DNA: TGTGCCAGTAACCCGAGAGAGAACACTGAAGCTTTCTTT
CDR3 protein: CASNPRENTEAFF
clone size: few
D gene: .
V gene: TRBV19
CDR3 length: 13
J gene: TRBJ1-1

CDR3 DNA: TGCAGTGCTAGACTAGCGGGAGGGGCCTGGGAGCAGTACTTC
CDR3 protein: CSARLAGGAWEQYF
clone size: few
D gene: TRBD2
V gene: TRBV20-1
CDR3 length: 14
J gene: TRBJ2-7

CDR3 DNA: TGCAGTGTACTTAGCAGGGGGAGTTTGGATACGCAGTATTTT
CDR3 protein: CSVLSRGSLDTQYF
clone size: .
D gene: TRBD1
V gene: TRBV20-1
CDR3 length: 14
J gene: TRBJ2-3

CDR3 DNA: TGTGCCAGCAGCCAAACTCCGACAGTCGGCCGCGGAGAGCAGTACTTC
CDR3 protein: CASSQTPTVGRGEQYF
clone size: .
D gene: .
V gene: TRBV6-2/TRBV6-3
CDR3 length: 16
J gene: TRBJ2-7

CDR3 DNA: TGCAGTGCTACAGACCCGATGGGGGACTACGAGCAGTACTTC
CDR3 protein: CSATDPMGDYEQYF
clone size: once
D gene: .
V gene: TRBV20-1
CDR3 length: 14
J gene: TRBJ2-7

CDR3 DNA: TGTGCCAGCAGCCCTCAGGACAACCCCGGGGTAAATGGCTACACCTTC
CDR3 protein: CASSPQDNPGVNGYTF
clone size: .
D gene: .
V gene: TRBV12-3/TRBV12-4
CDR3 length: 16
J gene: TRBJ1-2

CDR3 DNA: TGTGCCAGCACCAACAGTGGCCTAGCGGGAGATACGCAGTATTTT
CDR3 protein: CASTNSGLAGDTQYF
clone size: .
D gene: TRBD2
V gene: TRBV5-5
CDR3 length: 15
J gene: TRBJ2-3

CDR3 DNA: TGCAGTGCGGGTCGGGACTTCAGAGATCAGCCCCAGCATTTT
CDR3 protein: CSAGRDFRDQPQHF
clone size: .
D gene: .
V gene: TRBV20-1
CDR3 length: 14
J gene: TRBJ1-5

CDR3 DNA: TGTGCCAGCAGTCACGGACAGGGTAAAGATACGCAGTATTTT
CDR3 protein: CASSHGQGKDTQYF
clone size: .
D gene: TRBD1
V gene: TRBV28
CDR3 length: 14
J gene: TRBJ2-3

CDR3 DNA: TGTGCCAGCAGCACAGGGGGTGCCTACAATGAGCAGTTCTTC
CDR3 protein: CASSTGGAYNEQFF
clone size: .
D gene: TRBD1
V gene: TRBV7-3
CDR3 length: 14
J gene: TRBJ2-1

CDR3 DNA: TGTGCCACCAGCAGAGATTTGGCGGGAGCCTACGAGCAGTACTTC
CDR3 protein: CATSRDLAGAYEQYF
clone size: .
D gene: TRBD2
V gene: TRBV15
CDR3 length: 15
J gene: TRBJ2-7

CDR3 DNA: TGTGCCAGCAGCTTGGGAAAGATAGAGACCCAGTACTTC
CDR3 protein: CASSLGKIETQYF
clone size: few
D gene: .
V gene: TRBV7-2
CDR3 length: 13
J gene: TRBJ2-5

CDR3 DNA: TGTGCCAGCAGTTACGACGGGACAGGGCACACAGATACGCAGTATTTT
CDR3 protein: CASSYDGTGHTDTQYF
clone size: .
D gene: TRBD1
V gene: TRBV6-5
CDR3 length: 16
J gene: TRBJ2-3

CDR3 DNA: TGCAGTGCTAGGGATTGGGCTGGGGGCTACGAGCAGTACTTC
CDR3 protein: CSARDWAGGYEQYF
clone size: few
D gene: .
V gene: TRBV20-1
CDR3 length: 14
J gene: TRBJ2-7

CDR3 DNA: TGTGCCAGCAGGACGACTGGCAGGGTGGCGGATACGCAGTATTTT
CDR3 protein: CASRTTGRVADTQYF
clone size: few
D gene: .
V gene: TRBV27
CDR3 length: 15
J gene: TRBJ2-3

CDR3 DNA: TGCAGTGTTAAGCGGGGGGACTACAATGAGCAGTTCTTC
CDR3 protein: CSVKRGDYNEQFF
clone size: .
D gene: TRBD2
V gene: TRBV20-1
CDR3 length: 13
J gene: TRBJ2-1

CDR3 DNA: TGTGCCACGCGGACTAGCGGAAGCACAGATACGCAGTATTTT
CDR3 protein: CATRTSGSTDTQYF
clone size: .
D gene: TRBD2
V gene: TRBV7-9
CDR3 length: 14
J gene: TRBJ2-3

CDR3 DNA: TGCAGCGTAGACAGGGGGATTCAAGAGACCCAGTACTTC
CDR3 protein: CSVDRGIQETQYF
clone size: .
D gene: TRBD1
V gene: TRBV29-1
CDR3 length: 13
J gene: TRBJ2-5

CDR3 DNA: TGTGCCAGCAGCACGGGACAGCGCACAGATACGCAGTATTTT
CDR3 protein: CASSTGQRTDTQYF
clone size: .
D gene: TRBD1
V gene: TRBV7-2
CDR3 length: 14
J gene: TRBJ2-3

CDR3 DNA: TGTGCCATCAGTGACGCGGACCAAAGATACAATGAGCAGTTCTTC
CDR3 protein: CAISDADQRYNEQFF
clone size: .
D gene: .
V gene: TRBV10-3
CDR3 length: 15
J gene: TRBJ2-1

CDR3 DNA: TGTGCCAGCTCACCATTGGGAAACAGGAATCAGCCCCAGCATTTT
CDR3 protein: CASSPLGNRNQPQHF
clone size: few
D gene: .
V gene: TRBV18
CDR3 length: 15
J gene: TRBJ1-5

CDR3 DNA: TGTGCCAGCAGCGGAGCCTACCAGACGCATGGGCAGTTCTTC
CDR3 protein: CASSGAYQTHGQFF
clone size: .
D gene: .
V gene: TRBV7-9
CDR3 length: 14
J gene: TRBJ2-1

CDR3 DNA: TGCAGGGCATGGGGGGGCGACGAGCAGTACTTC
CDR3 protein: CRAWGGDEQYF
clone size: .
D gene: .
V gene: TRBV20-1
CDR3 length: 11
J gene: TRBJ2-7

CDR3 DNA: TGTGCCAGCCATCTGGGAGGGTTTCATTCACCCCTCCACTTT
CDR3 protein: CASHLGGFHSPLHF
clone size: .
D gene: .
V gene: TRBV28
CDR3 length: 14
J gene: TRBJ1-6

CDR3 DNA: TGTGCCAGCAGTGGGCTATCCCAAGAGACCCAGTACTTC
CDR3 protein: CASSGLSQETQYF
clone size: .
D gene: .
V gene: TRBV12-3/TRBV12-4
CDR3 length: 13
J gene: TRBJ2-5

CDR3 DNA: TGCAGTGCTAGAGAGGGTCGGACTTGGTACTCTGGGGCCAACGTCCTGACTTTC
CDR3 protein: CSAREGRTWYSGANVLTF
clone size: .
D gene: .
V gene: TRBV20-1
CDR3 length: 18
J gene: TRBJ2-6

CDR3 DNA: TGCAGTGCTAGAGATCCCCGACAAAACATTCAGTACTTC
CDR3 protein: CSARDPRQNIQYF
clone size: .
D gene: .
V gene: TRBV20-1
CDR3 length: 13
J gene: TRBJ2-4

CDR3 DNA: TGTGCCAGCAGCCGGGGGGGGTCTGAATATGGCTACACCTTC
CDR3 protein: CASSRGGSEYGYTF
clone size: .
D gene: .
V gene: TRBV28
CDR3 length: 14
J gene: TRBJ1-2

CDR3 DNA: TGTGCCAGCAGTTACTCCCTTCTGGGACTAGAAGAGACCCAGTACTTC
CDR3 protein: CASSYSLLGLEETQYF
clone size: .
D gene: TRBD2
V gene: TRBV6-5
CDR3 length: 16
J gene: TRBJ2-5

CDR3 DNA: TGCAGTGCCCAGACGACAGGACCTTTGGCCGGGATGAACACTGAAGCTTTCTTT
CDR3 protein: CSAQTTGPLAGMNTEAFF
clone size: .
D gene: .
V gene: TRBV20-1
CDR3 length: 18
J gene: TRBJ1-1

CDR3 DNA: TGTGCCAGCAGCCCAAACATGGGGGGCGGTCAGCCCCAGCATTTT
CDR3 protein: CASSPNMGGGQPQHF
clone size: .
D gene: .
V gene: TRBV7-2
CDR3 length: 15
J gene: TRBJ1-5

CDR3 DNA: TGCAGTGCAGCTGAGACAGGCAGCTCCTACGAGCAGTACTTC
CDR3 protein: CSAAETGSSYEQYF
clone size: .
D gene: .
V gene: TRBV20-1
CDR3 length: 14
J gene: TRBJ2-7

CDR3 DNA: TGTGCCAGCAGTTCCCCGGAAAAAAACATTCAGTACTTC
CDR3 protein: CASSSPEKNIQYF
clone size: .
D gene: .
V gene: TRBV27
CDR3 length: 13
J gene: TRBJ2-4

CDR3 DNA: TGTGCCACCATGGGACAGGGCGGGTACGAGCAGTACTTC
CDR3 protein: CATMGQGGYEQYF
clone size: .
D gene: TRBD1
V gene: TRBV6-6
CDR3 length: 13
J gene: TRBJ2-7

CDR3 DNA: TGCGCCAGCCGAGGCACTACTAGCGTTACCTACGACCGGTACTTC
CDR3 protein: CASRGTTSVTYDRYF
clone size: .
D gene: TRBD2
V gene: TRBV5-1
CDR3 length: 15
J gene: TRBJ2-5

CDR3 DNA: TGTGCCAGCAGCCTGGACAGAAATAGCAATCAGCCCCAGCATTTT
CDR3 protein: CASSLDRNSNQPQHF
clone size: .
D gene: .
V gene: TRBV2
CDR3 length: 15
J gene: TRBJ1-5

CDR3 DNA: TGTGCCAGCAGTGAACGAACCAATTACGAGCAGTACTTC
CDR3 protein: CASSERTNYEQYF
clone size: few
D gene: .
V gene: TRBV6-4
CDR3 length: 13
J gene: TRBJ2-7

CDR3 DNA: TGTGCCAGCAGTCCCGAGGGACAGGGGCACAACAATGAGCAGTTCTTC
CDR3 protein: CASSPEGQGHNNEQFF
clone size: .
D gene: TRBD1
V gene: TRBV27
CDR3 length: 16
J gene: TRBJ2-1

CDR3 DNA: TGTGCCAGCACAAGCGGGAGGGCTGTTTCAGATACGCAGTATTTT
CDR3 protein: CASTSGRAVSDTQYF
clone size: .
D gene: TRBD2
V gene: TRBV28
CDR3 length: 15
J gene: TRBJ2-3

CDR3 DNA: TGTGCTAGTGGCCCCGCGGGTAGCTCCTACAATGAGCAGTTCTTC
CDR3 protein: CASGPAGSSYNEQFF
clone size: few
D gene: .
V gene: TRBV12-5
CDR3 length: 15
J gene: TRBJ2-1

CDR3 DNA: TGCAGCGCCCCTCCTCGGAGGGCCTCAGATACGCAGTATTTT
CDR3 protein: CSAPPRRASDTQYF
clone size: .
D gene: .
V gene: TRBV20-1
CDR3 length: 14
J gene: TRBJ2-3

CDR3 DNA: TGTGCCAGCAGCCAAGATCGAAACCCCTACGAGCAGTACTTC
CDR3 protein: CASSQDRNPYEQYF
clone size: .
D gene: .
V gene: TRBV4-2
CDR3 length: 14
J gene: TRBJ2-7

CDR3 DNA: TGTGCCAGCAGTTTGGGCTGGAGCGGGAGGGATTCTTCTTACAATGAGCAGTTCTTC
CDR3 protein: CASSLGWSGRDSSYNEQFF
clone size: .
D gene: TRBD2
V gene: TRBV12-3/TRBV12-4
CDR3 length: 19
J gene: TRBJ2-1

CDR3 DNA: TGTGCCAGCAGCCGAACCGGGTTGAGCAATCAGCCCCAGCATTTT
CDR3 protein: CASSRTGLSNQPQHF
clone size: few
D gene: .
V gene: TRBV16
CDR3 length: 15
J gene: TRBJ1-5

CDR3 DNA: TGCGCCAGCAGCTGGGGACTAGCGGGCCGGAGTAATGAGCAGTTCTTC
CDR3 protein: CASSWGLAGRSNEQFF
clone size: few
D gene: TRBD2
V gene: TRBV5-1
CDR3 length: 16
J gene: TRBJ2-1

CDR3 DNA: TGTGCCAGCCAAGAACAGGGCGGTGATGAAAAACTGTTTTTT
CDR3 protein: CASQEQGGDEKLFF
clone size: .
D gene: .
V gene: TRBV28
CDR3 length: 14
J gene: TRBJ1-4

CDR3 DNA: TGTGCCAGCAGTGAGAGGGGGACAGGGGGCTATGAAAAACTGTTTTTT
CDR3 protein: CASSERGTGGYEKLFF
clone size: .
D gene: TRBD1
V gene: TRBV2
CDR3 length: 16
J gene: TRBJ1-4

CDR3 DNA: TGCGCCAGCAGCCCCGTAGTGGGGGGGAGAGGCTACGAGCAGTACTTC
CDR3 protein: CASSPVVGGRGYEQYF
clone size: once
D gene: TRBD2
V gene: TRBV4-1
CDR3 length: 16
J gene: TRBJ2-7

CDR3 DNA: TGTGCCAGCAGCGTACCGGGACAGGGTATTGACGAGCAGTACTTC
CDR3 protein: CASSVPGQGIDEQYF
clone size: once
D gene: TRBD1
V gene: TRBV5-6
CDR3 length: 15
J gene: TRBJ2-7

CDR3 DNA: TGTGCCAGCGGAAACAGCGGGGCCCACTACGAGCAGTACTTC
CDR3 protein: CASGNSGAHYEQYF
clone size: few
D gene: TRBD2
V gene: TRBV6-2/TRBV6-3
CDR3 length: 14
J gene: TRBJ2-7

CDR3 DNA: TGCAGTGCTCTGACAGGGATCTATGGCTACACCTTC
CDR3 protein: CSALTGIYGYTF
clone size: .
D gene: TRBD1
V gene: TRBV20-1
CDR3 length: 12
J gene: TRBJ1-2

CDR3 DNA: TGCGCCAGCAGCCCCCGGGGTGGAGAAGAGACCCAGTACTTC
CDR3 protein: CASSPRGGEETQYF
clone size: many
D gene: .
V gene: TRBV4-1
CDR3 length: 14
J gene: TRBJ2-5

CDR3 DNA: TGTGCCAGCAGCAGAAATAGCGCCCGTTTAGTCGGGGAGCAGTACTTC
CDR3 protein: CASSRNSARLVGEQYF
clone size: few
D gene: .
V gene: TRBV6-5
CDR3 length: 16
J gene: TRBJ2-5

CDR3 DNA: TGCAGCGTTGCGGACTCTAGGGACACTGAAGCTTTCTTT
CDR3 protein: CSVADSRDTEAFF
clone size: few
D gene: .
V gene: TRBV29-1
CDR3 length: 13
J gene: TRBJ1-1